This TCR beta chain was captured by sequencing in a study of blood T cell repertoires in COVID-19. The V gene lost 0 bases and the J gene lost 0 bases, with 9 bases spanning the gap. Germline lookup yields CDR1 SGHRS and CDR2 YFSETQ. The CDR3 loop spans 15 amino acids. This clone was counted once. Method: immunoSEQ multiplex PCR; TCRdb's copy keeps in-frame clones and lacks some. Counted here are 100,000 to 150,000 clones, around four fifths occurring once; the ten biggest clones make up about 12%. The specimen was peripheral blood. This clonotype originated in a man aged 55 to 70 with acute or convalescent COVID-19. The chain links TRBV5-1 to TRBJ1-1; D gene ambiguous. The CDR3 sequence is CASSLGIGVNTEAFF. Here the CDR3 DNA reads TGCGCCAGCAGCTTGGGGATTGGAGTGAACACTGAAGCTTTCTTT.